These 6 T cell receptor beta chains were sequenced from one sample in a study of cytomegalovirus exposure and HLA in healthy donors. The PCR ran on 60 Vbeta and 13 Jbeta primers. Sequencing used immunoSEQ multiplex PCR; TCRdb keeps in-frame clones, though not all of them. The table includes roughly 150,000 clones, roughly 79% detected once. Specimen: PBMCs. Receptors originate from a man aged 18 to 35 in good health and CMV-seropositive.

The table lists this clone with a few counts. This chain uses TRBV4-2 with TRBJ1-1; D is possibly TRBD1 (6 bases). The CDR3 totals 17 residues. Deletions cut 0 bases from V and 3 bases from J, with 17 bases between. CDR1 is LGHNA, CDR2 YNFKEQ, per germline. CDR3 protein: CASSQDGRFYRDTEAFF. The CDR3 coding sequence is TGTGCCAGCAGCCAAGATGGCCGATTCTACAGGGACACTGAAGCTTTCTTT.

The chain links TRBV9 to TRBJ1-4, with D perhaps TRBD1 (5 bases). This CDR3 region has 15 residues. Germline V gene sequence: CDR1 SGDLS, CDR2 YYNGEE. Trimming removed 0 bases from V and 8 bases from J, with 14 bases in between. CDR3 region: CASSVGGREGEKLFF. DNA of the CDR3: TGTGCCAGCAGCGTAGGTGGGCGGGAGGGGGAAAAACTGTTTTTT. The variable domain in full, with the rest retrieved from reference TRBV9 and TRBJ1-4, is DSGVTQTPKHLITATGQRVTLRCSPRSGDLSVYWYQQSLDQGLQFLIQYYNGEERAKGNILERFSAQQFPDLHSELNLSSLELGDSALYFCASSVGGREGEKLFFGSGTQLSVL.

V usage is TRBV27 and J usage is TRBJ2-1; 7 nucleotides match TRBD2. Germline V gives CDR1 MNHEY, CDR2 SMNVEV (reference sequence). V was pared by 6 bases and J by 8 bases, with 10 bases of the junction left unmatched. CDR3 length: 14 residues. CDR3 protein: CASRREYSIYEQFF. The CDR3 coding sequence is TGTGCCAGCAGGCGGGAGTATAGTATATATGAGCAGTTCTTC.

The chain recombines TRBV6-5 with TRBJ1-5, with D hard to call. Looked up from germline, CDR1 is MNHEY and CDR2 is SVGAGI. CDR3 size: 13 residues. Trimming cost V 0 bases and J 7 bases, with 7 bases left between them. The CDR3 protein is CASSYSGEQPQHF. CDR3 nucleotide sequence: TGTGCCAGCAGTTACTCCGGGGAGCAGCCCCAGCATTTT.

The chain's CDR3 is CASSLGLGTGGVIQDNEQFF. The CDR3 region has the DNA TGTGCCAGCAGCTTAGGCCTTGGGACAGGGGGCGTTATCCAGGATAATGAGCAGTTCTTC. The chain combines TRBV13 with TRBJ2-1, with TRBD1 matching 12 bases. The CDR3 runs 20 residues. Germline-derived CDR1 and CDR2 are PRHDT and FYEKMQ (reference sequence). The V segment lost 0 bases and the J segment 7 bases; nucleotides outside the gene matches: 16. Full variable domain (missing parts from reference TRBV13 and TRBJ2-1): AAGVIQSPRHLIKEKRETATLKCYPIPRHDTVYWYQQGPGQDPQFLISFYEKMQSDKGSIPDRFSAQQFSDYHSELNMSSLELGDSALYFCASSLGLGTGGVIQDNEQFFGPGTRLTVL.

V and J are TRBV5-6 and TRBJ2-2; 9 bases line up with TRBD1. From germline, CDR1 is SGHDT and CDR2 YYEEEE. V lost 3 bases and J lost 10; bases outside the gene matches: 7. The CDR3 has 14 amino acids. CDR3: CASSWGTGTVELFF. DNA of the CDR3: TGTGCCAGCAGCTGGGGGACAGGGACGGTGGAGCTGTTTTTT.